Following are 15 T cell receptor beta chains from one sample sequenced in a study of blood T cell repertoires in COVID-19. TCRdb's table, derived via immunoSEQ multiplex PCR, lists solely in-frame clones and lacks some. The table has almost 200,000 clones, roughly 90% seen once. Material for sequencing was peripheral blood. The receptor set was obtained from a woman aged 70 to 79 with acute or convalescent COVID-19.

This chain connects TRBV7-2 to TRBJ1-3; possible D gene TRBD1, 6 bases. With 2 bases removed from V and 4 bases from J, the gap between germline ends came to 21 bases. This CDR3 region has 18 residues. Per germline, CDR1 SGHTA and CDR2 FQGNSA. The CDR3 loop is CASSLTGPGATGGNTIYF. The CDR3 DNA reads as TGTGCCAGCAGCTTAACTGGACCAGGGGCGACCGGAGGAAACACCATATATTTT.

This clone appeared a few times. This chain links TRBV3-1 (or the pseudogene TRBV3-2) with TRBJ2-7; 8 nucleotides line up with TRBD2. Unmatched junction bases numbered 10, after V lost 1 base and J lost 5 bases. This CDR3 comprises 16 residues. Germline CDR1 and CDR2: LGHDT and YNNKEL (reference sequence). The CDR3 bases are TGTGCCAGCAGCCAAGGCAGGGGACTAGAGATAAACGAGCAGTACTTC. Translation: CASSQGRGLEINEQYF.

In this sample, this clone turned up a few times. The rearrangement joins TRBV7-8 to TRBJ2-7, with D perhaps TRBD1 (6 bases). V was clipped by 1 base and J by 0 bases, with 19 bases between them. Germline CDR1 reads SGHVS; CDR2 reads FQNEAQ. The CDR3 length is 18 residues. For the CDR3, the DNA is TGTGCCAGCAGCTTAGAAGTAGTGGGACAACTTTCCTCCTACGAGCAGTACTTC. Amino acids: CASSLEVVGQLSSYEQYF.

The CDR3 region has the DNA TGTGCCAGCCGGGGTTGGGGTGGCACTGAAGCTTTCTTT. Amino acids: CASRGWGGTEAFF. This chain joins TRBV6-5 and TRBJ1-1; D gene uncertain. Trimming took 8 bases from V and 4 from J, leaving 14 bases between them. The CDR3 totals 13 residues. CDR1 and CDR2 (germline): MNHEY, SVGAGI.

In this sample, this clone turned up a few times. The chain combines TRBV7-9 with TRBJ2-2; 9 bases agree with TRBD2. The length of the CDR3 is 15 residues. The V segment lost 6 bases and the J segment 7 bases; nucleotides outside the gene matches: 9. Germline values: CDR1 SEHNR, CDR2 FQNEAQ (reference sequence). The CDR3 loop reads CASRRLAAPGGELFF. The CDR3 region has the DNA TGTGCCAGCAGACGACTAGCGGCCCCGGGCGGGGAGCTGTTTTTT.

This chain uses TRBV5-1 with TRBJ2-3; 12 nucleotides match TRBD2. There are 15 residues in the CDR3. Trimming cost V 4 bases and J 8 bases; bases outside gene matches: 8. The germline V gene encodes CDR1 SGHRS and CDR2 YFSETQ. The CDR3, as DNA: TGCGCCAGCAGCCCGACGACTAGCGGGAGTCCTACGCAGTATTTT. Protein product: CASSPTTSGSPTQYF.

On this clone: This CDR3 is also generated by other DNA sequences in the sample. This chain links TRBV19 with TRBJ1-1; 7 bases agree with TRBD1. Looked up from germline, CDR1 is LNHDA and CDR2 is SQIVND (reference sequence). Losses at the gene ends were 4 bases for V and 2 bases for J; bases not matched to a gene: 1. This CDR3 region has 13 residues. This chain's CDR3 is CASSRQGNTEAFF. The CDR3 nucleotides read TGTGCCAGTAGTAGACAGGGAAACACTGAAGCTTTCTTT.

The chain uses TRBV7-2 and TRBJ2-3, with TRBD2 as a possible D gene (6 bases). Trimming cost V 5 bases and J 5 bases, with 14 bases left between them. This CDR3 is 14 amino acids long. In germline, CDR1 is SGHTA, CDR2 FQGNSA. The CDR3 DNA is TGTGCCAGCAGCGTGACCGGGACTCAAGATACGCAGTATTTT. Protein sequence: CASSVTGTQDTQYF.

This clone was picked up one time. The rearrangement uses TRBV25-1 and TRBJ2-3; tentative D call: TRBD2 (6 bases). The CDR3 loop spans 15 amino acids. The germline gives CDR1 MGHDK, CDR2 SYGVNS. V shed 6 bases and J shed 3 bases, with 16 bases lying between them. CDR3 amino acids: CASSWTGRGTDTQYF. CDR3 DNA sequence: TGTGCCAGCAGCTGGACCGGGAGAGGGACAGATACGCAGTATTTT.

The J gene is TRBJ2-1, the V gene TRBV11-3; 8 bases are a match to TRBD2. In germline, CDR1 is SGHNT, CDR2 YENEEA. J gave up 7 bases and V 4 bases, and 9 bases lay outside the gene matches. This CDR3 comprises 15 residues. The CDR3 coding sequence is TGTGCCAGCAGCTCACGGGCGGGAGGATTGAATGAGCAGTTCTTC. This translates into CASSSRAGGLNEQFF.

This chain connects TRBV2 to TRBJ2-2; 8 bases align to TRBD2. The CDR3 spans 14 residues. Germline values: CDR1 SNHLY, CDR2 FYNNEI. With 4 bases clipped from V and 3 bases from J, the junction kept 1 base outside the gene matches. CDR3 coding DNA: TGTGCCAGCAGTGGACTAGCGTACACCGGGGAGCTGTTTTTT. Its translation: CASSGLAYTGELFF.

The chain links TRBV2 to TRBJ2-4; the match to TRBD2 covers 8 bases. V gave up 6 bases and J gave up 8 bases; unmatched junction bases: 15. This CDR3 is built from 16 residues. Germline CDR1 reads SNHLY; CDR2 reads FYNNEI. The CDR3 here is CASRDFGGAREYIQYF. CDR3 nucleotides: TGTGCCAGCAGGGACTTCGGGGGGGCGCGGGAATACATTCAGTACTTC.

The V and J genes are TRBV5-8 and TRBJ2-3; D is possibly TRBD2 (5 bases). Deletions cut 2 bases from V and 0 bases from J, with 10 bases between. The CDR3 has 15 residues. Germline CDR1 and CDR2: SGHTS and YDEGEE. The CDR3 loop is CASSFWRISTDTQYF. The CDR3, as DNA: TGTGCCAGCAGCTTCTGGAGGATTAGCACAGATACGCAGTATTTT.

The CDR3 nucleotides read TGTGCCAGCAGCTTAACAGGCGGCCACAATGAGCAGTTCTTC. Encoded protein: CASSLTGGHNEQFF. The J gene is TRBJ2-1, the V gene TRBV7-3; D call uncertain. The CDR3 sequence is 14 residues long. Trimming took off 0 bases at V and 5 bases at J, with 8 bases between the two ends. The germline gives CDR1 SGHTA, CDR2 FQGTGA.

The chain combines TRBV7-9 with TRBJ1-1, with D unresolved. The CDR3 spans 13 residues. V dropped 4 bases and J dropped 0 bases, with 6 bases sitting between them. CDR1 is SEHNR and CDR2 is FQNEAQ in the germline V gene (reference sequence). The CDR3: CASSSLLNTEAFF. In nucleotides, the CDR3 is TGTGCCAGCAGCTCCCTCTTGAACACTGAAGCTTTCTTT. Filled out from reference TRBV7-9 and TRBJ1-1, the complete variable domain reads DTGVSQNPRHKITKRGQNVTFRCDPISEHNRLYWYRQTLGQGPEFLTYFQNEAQLEKSRLLSDRFSAERPKGSFSTLEIQRTEQGDSAMYLCASSSLLNTEAFFGQGTRLTVV.